The clone carrying this T cell receptor (beta chain) showed up many times. Its target is not known. This sample was taken from a study of blood T cells in healthy people across ages. About the study: About one barcoded beta molecule per two T cells came from capture by template switching.

Using a J-beta primer mix together with a sample-barcoded 5' primer, a second PCR was run for roughly 7 to 12 cycles. TCRdb re-derived calls from the 5' RACE reads in MiXCR, one entry per CDR3 protein. The data contain hundreds of thousands of distinct CDR3 sequences, over 40% of them seen just once; the ten biggest clones take up 25% to 30%. Study results and limitations: Significant beta diversity loss was already apparent by age approximately 38, declining roughly linearly. As naive T cell percentage varied, TCR beta diversity correlated strongly with it.

Trimming took 0 bases from V and 3 from J, leaving 11 bases between them. This CDR3 has 16 residues. Germline loops: CDR1 LGHNA, CDR2 YSLEER. Sequenced: blood. The origin of this receptor is a man of 80 years or more in good health. The chain employs TRBV4-3 and TRBJ1-4; D gene ambiguous. The CDR3 reads CASSQDLSAANEKLFF. CDR3 in DNA: TGCGCCAGCAGCCAAGATCTGAGCGCTGCTAATGAAAAACTGTTTTTT.